The clone carrying this T cell receptor beta chain was observed many times. The antigen remains undetermined. The data were taken from a study of T cells in Graves' hyperthyroidism and ophthalmopathy. Study information: Peripheral blood specimens were obtained at initial diagnosis, prior to any treatment. Findings of the study overall: Classification by a 13 V-J model distinguished ophthalmopathy from stable hyperthyroidism. Most expanded thyroid clonotypes above 0.001 recurred in blood.

This CDR3 comprises 15 residues. Germline assignment: CDR1 MNHNS and CDR2 SASEGT. V shed 6 bases, J shed 0 bases, and the junction held 7 bases outside the gene matches. Using RNA transcripts as the source, TCR beta CDR3 regions were amplified. HTBI primers were the set used in a first-round RT-PCR of the TCR CDR3. Each CDR3 protein gets one entry after TCRdb re-called the multiplex PCR reads with MiXCR. The table shows 450,000 to 650,000 distinct CDR3 sequences, with 15% to 20% occurring only once. The sample comprised blood. The chain has TRBV6-1 and TRBJ1-1; 7 nucleotides line up with TRBD1. This receptor was taken from a woman aged 18-29 years with Graves' ophthalmopathy. The CDR3 region has the DNA TGTGCCAGCAGGCCTCCGACAGGGTTGAACACTGAAGCTTTCTTT. Its translation is CASRPPTGLNTEAFF.